This T cell receptor (beta chain) was sequenced for a study of blood T cell repertoires in COVID-19. This CDR3 comprises 14 residues. V lost 5 bases to trimming and J lost 0 bases, with 7 bases between them. The germline V gene has CDR1 KGHDR and CDR2 SFDVKD. This clone was recorded a few times. Within the sample, other DNA sequences also encode this same CDR3. Data came from immunoSEQ multiplex PCR; TCRdb stores just in-frame clones and leaves some out. Of 100,000 to 150,000 clones in the sample, 75% to 85% are singletons; the top ten hold about 3.8%. The sequence came from a woman between 45 and 65 years old with acute or convalescent COVID-19. The V and J genes are TRBV24-1 and TRBJ1-5; D is unresolved. Sequenced: peripheral blood. The CDR3 loop is CATSGVDSNQPQHF. CDR3 DNA sequence: TGTGCCACCAGTGGTGTAGATAGCAATCAGCCCCAGCATTTT.